Following are 10 T cell receptor beta chains from one sample sequenced in a study of response to subunit inactivated influenza vaccine. TCRdb reprocessed the RT-PCR reads with MiXCR, giving one entry per CDR3 protein. The table has around 530,000 distinct CDR3 sequences, 16% seen once. The specimen was CD4+ T cells sorted from PBMCs, collected around 2 years after vaccination. These TCRs come from a man aged 50-75 years who received an inactivated influenza vaccine.

The chain uses TRBV9 and TRBJ2-6, with D possibly TRBD1 on 5 matching bases. Trimming took off 6 bases at V and 0 bases at J, with 16 bases between the two ends. Germline V gives CDR1 SGDLS, CDR2 YYNGEE. The CDR3 runs to 17 residues. The CDR3 DNA follows: TGTGCCAGCAACGGACCCGGACACCTCTCTGGGGCCAACGTCCTGACTTTC. Encoded protein: CASNGPGHLSGANVLTF.

This clonotype came up a few times. The chain is built from TRBV9 and TRBJ2-1; no firm D call. Germline CDR1 and CDR2: SGDLS and YYNGEE. Trimming stripped 4 bases from V and 5 bases from J, with 13 bases between. This CDR3 is 14 amino acids long. For the CDR3, the DNA is TGTGCCAGCAGCATTTCCCCGAGTAACAATGAGCAGTTCTTC. Protein: CASSISPSNNEQFF.

This clonotype was seen only a few times. The chain couples TRBV27 to TRBJ2-7; a possible D gene is TRBD2 (5 bases). This CDR3 is 15 amino acids long. Germline CDR1 reads MNHEY; CDR2 reads SMNVEV (reference sequence). Trimming removed 4 bases from V and 0 bases from J, with 13 bases in between. This CDR3 is CASSSRTFSSYEQYF. CDR3 sequence (DNA): TGTGCCAGCAGTTCCCGGACTTTCAGCTCCTACGAGCAGTACTTC.

This chain joins TRBV24-1 and TRBJ2-1; unclear D gene. There are 15 residues in the CDR3. V lost 4 bases to trimming and J lost 7 bases, with 16 bases between them. Germline V gene lookup returns CDR1 KGHDR and CDR2 SFDVKD. CDR3 DNA sequence: TGTGCCACCAGTGACGCAGGATCTTCGTGGAATGAGCAGTTCTTC. The encoded protein is CATSDAGSSWNEQFF.

V usage is TRBV11-2 and J usage is TRBJ2-3, with D tentatively TRBD1 or TRBD2 (5 bases each). The CDR3 extends over 13 amino acids. Deletions cut 5 bases from V and 7 bases from J, with 13 bases between. Germline lookup yields CDR1 SGHAT and CDR2 FQNNGV. The CDR3 is CASSPGAPNTQYF. The CDR3 nucleotides are TGTGCCAGCAGCCCCGGGGCCCCCAATACGCAGTATTTT.

The chain combines TRBV12-3 or TRBV12-4 with TRBJ2-5, with D possibly called TRBD1 or TRBD2 (7 bases each). CDR3 length: 16 residues. The V gene lost 0 bases and the J gene lost 5 bases, with 16 bases spanning the gap. The CDR3 DNA reads as TGTGCCAGCAGTTTAGCGGGGAGGGGGCCAGGTGAGACCCAGTACTTC. Residues: CASSLAGRGPGETQYF.

This clonotype showed up just once. The chain recombines TRBV12-3 or TRBV12-4 with TRBJ1-1; D gene ambiguous. Trimming took off 2 bases at V and 6 bases at J, with 7 bases between the two ends. The CDR3 is 12 residues long. CDR3 DNA sequence: TGTGCCAGCAGTTTAAATTCCCCTGAAGCTTTCTTT. Protein: CASSLNSPEAFF.

The chain links TRBV6-5 to TRBJ1-2; D is ambiguous. The V gene lost 0 bases and the J gene lost 8 bases, with 16 bases spanning the gap. Germline V gene lookup returns CDR1 MNHEY and CDR2 SVGAGI. The CDR3 extends over 15 amino acids. The CDR3 protein is CASSYSTAGSRGYTF. CDR3 in DNA: TGTGCCAGCAGTTACTCCACCGCGGGTTCAAGAGGCTACACCTTC.

This clonotype was recorded a few times. The gene calls are TRBV7-2 and TRBJ2-7, with 11 bases that match TRBD2. Germline CDR1 is SGHTA and CDR2 is FQGNSA. V was pared by 5 bases and J by 6 bases, with 12 bases of the junction left unmatched. The CDR3 length is 16 residues. The CDR3 spells CASSASRVLAGGEQYF. CDR3 nucleotide sequence: TGTGCCAGCAGCGCAAGTAGGGTGCTAGCGGGAGGCGAGCAGTACTTC.

The chain uses TRBV7-9 and TRBJ1-1; the D gene is possibly TRBD1 (5 bases). The length of the CDR3 is 12 residues. Germline V gene lookup returns CDR1 SEHNR and CDR2 FQNEAQ (reference sequence). V lost 7 bases, J lost 5 bases, and 11 bases lay in between. The CDR3 region is CASTPGDTEAFF. The CDR3 nucleotides read TGTGCCAGCACCCCGGGGGATACTGAAGCTTTCTTT.